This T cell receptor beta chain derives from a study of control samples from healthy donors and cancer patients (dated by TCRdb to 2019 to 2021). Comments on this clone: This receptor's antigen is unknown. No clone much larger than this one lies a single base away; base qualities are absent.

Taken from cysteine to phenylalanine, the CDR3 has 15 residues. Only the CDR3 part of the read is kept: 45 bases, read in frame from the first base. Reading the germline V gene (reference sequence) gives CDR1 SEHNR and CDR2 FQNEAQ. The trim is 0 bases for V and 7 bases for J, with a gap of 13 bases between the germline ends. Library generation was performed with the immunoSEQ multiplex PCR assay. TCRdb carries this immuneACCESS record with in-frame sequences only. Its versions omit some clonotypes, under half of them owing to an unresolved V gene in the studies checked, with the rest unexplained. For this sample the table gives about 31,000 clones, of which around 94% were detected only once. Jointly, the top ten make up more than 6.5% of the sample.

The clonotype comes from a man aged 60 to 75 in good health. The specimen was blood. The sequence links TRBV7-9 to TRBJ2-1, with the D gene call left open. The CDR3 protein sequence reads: CASSLAGSLGNEQFF. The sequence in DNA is TGTGCCAGCAGCTTAGCCGGGTCCCTCGGTAATGAGCAGTTCTTC.